Listed here are 3 T cell receptor beta chains from one sample, sequenced in a study of T cell responses to AZD1222 COVID-19 vaccine. Measured with immunoSEQ multiplex PCR; TCRdb has only the in-frame clones, and not every one. The profile shows 150,000 to 200,000 clones, about 91% of them singletons. The material was peripheral blood, obtained 28 days after the second AZD1222 dose. All receptors come from an adult who received the AZD1222 COVID-19 vaccine.

The V and J genes are TRBV12-3 or TRBV12-4 and TRBJ2-7; D call uncertain. The CDR3 runs to 13 residues. The germline V and J ends were trimmed by 4 bases and 2 bases, with 9 bases remaining between them. The CDR3 region has the DNA TGTGCCAGCAGTTCAGGATTGACCTACGAGCAGTACTTC. Protein: CASSSGLTYEQYF.

The rearrangement joins TRBV5-1 to TRBJ1-2, with TRBD1 identical over 10 bases. Germline values: CDR1 SGHRS, CDR2 YFSETQ. This CDR3 is 14 amino acids long. V gave up 7 bases and J gave up 7 bases; unmatched junction bases: 10. CDR3 in amino acids: CASAIGQGVGGYTF. The CDR3 nucleotides are TGCGCCAGCGCTATCGGACAGGGGGTCGGTGGCTACACCTTC.

CDR3 in amino acids: CASSRRGNIQYF. DNA of the CDR3: TGTGCCAGCAGCCGGCGGGGGAACATTCAGTACTTC. This chain links TRBV6-2 or TRBV6-3 with TRBJ2-4; 7 bases map to TRBD2. The CDR3 consists of 12 residues. Germline assignment: CDR1 MNHEY and CDR2 SVGEGT. Trimming at V came to 6 bases and at J to 7 bases, leaving 3 bases not matched to a gene.